This section outlines one T cell receptor beta chain sequence together with its context. The data stem from a study of blood T cell repertoires in COVID-19. Across the whole study: Italy, Spain and the United States were the sources of the convalescent and acute COVID-19 samples. T cells, B-cell-depleted T cells, or PBMCs supplied cDNA or gDNA.

The Seattle patients joined while their infection was active and were tracked longitudinally afterward. Original analysis: Amplified reference gene primers provided the basis for estimating nucleated cell counts. The assay was immunoSEQ multiplex PCR, and TCRdb's table has in-frame clones only and misses some. That table is the source of V, J and clone size, and D and trimming were worked out from the DNA. The table lists approximately 170,000 clones, more than 75% of them singletons. Trimming took off 1 base at V and 10 bases at J, with 8 bases between the two ends. This CDR3 spans 12 amino acids. CDR1 is SGHNT and CDR2 is YENEEA in the germline V gene.

Specimen: peripheral blood. The sequence was collected from a man between 18 and 35 years old with COVID-19, enrolled during active disease. The chain carries TRBV11-3 and TRBJ2-1, with D perhaps matching TRBD1 (6 bases). This CDR3 is CASSLARGEQFF. The CDR3 coding sequence is TGTGCCAGCAGCTTAGCTAGGGGGGAGCAGTTCTTC.